A selection of T cell receptor beta chains follows, all from one sample in a study of T cell repertoires in cytomegalovirus infection. No antigen has been identified for these receptors. MiXCR, applied by TCRdb to the reads, yields one record per CDR3 protein. Among some 590,000 distinct CDR3 sequences listed, 35% to 50% were seen once. Sequencing was performed on cultured PBMCs, taken from culture after CMV antigen stimulation. The receptors shown here come from a human donor in good health (CMV status not recorded). Some clones in this sample may be carry-over from other donors' samples. Both conserved end residues are part of each CDR3. A D gene is named only where the DNA matches it firmly. Clone size, where shown, is once, few, many, or a class for clones that have expanded.

abundance	d_gene	v_gene	len	j_gene	CDR3nt	CDR3aa
many	.	TRBV7-7	14	TRBJ2-2	TGTGCCAGCAGCCAACGAGGCCAGGGCGGGGAGCTGTTTTTT	CASSQRGQGGELFF
.	.	TRBV28	13	TRBJ2-7	TGTGCCAGCAGCTCCGTGGGGAACTACGAGCAGTACTTC	CASSSVGNYEQYF
.	.	TRBV11-2	15	TRBJ2-1	TGTGCCAGCAGCTCCCCGGGACGTCAAGGGGATGAGCAGTTCTTC	CASSSPGRQGDEQFF
.	.	TRBV30	16	TRBJ2-6	TGTGCCTGGAGTTCGGGACGGATCTCTGGGGCCAACGTCCTGACTTTC	CAWSSGRISGANVLTF
.	.	TRBV12-3/TRBV12-4	12	TRBJ2-7	TGTGCCAGCAGTGGGACCAAATACGAGCAGTACTTC	CASSGTKYEQYF
few	.	TRBV7-2	16	TRBJ2-3	TGTGCCAGCAGCCTGATGGGGGCGGGAGCGACAGATACGCAGTATTTT	CASSLMGAGATDTQYF
many	TRBD2	TRBV6-1	16	TRBJ2-3	TGTGCCAGCAGTCCCCGTAGCGGGGTGAGCACAGATACGCAGTATTTT	CASSPRSGVSTDTQYF
.	TRBD2	TRBV19	17	TRBJ2-1	TGTGCCAGTAGTATCTTCGGGACTAGCGGAGCCTACAATAAGCAGTTCTTC	CASSIFGTSGAYNKQFF
few	.	TRBV12-3/TRBV12-4	14	TRBJ1-6	TGTGCCAGCACTTCTCTGGTGTTTAATTCACCCCTCCACTTT	CASTSLVFNSPLHF
many	TRBD2	TRBV7-2	17	TRBJ2-3	TGTGCCAGCAGCTTAGTTGCTAGCGGGGGGGCCGGGGATACGCAGTATTTT	CASSLVASGGAGDTQYF
.	.	TRBV6-2/TRBV6-3	13	TRBJ2-5	TGTGCCAGCAGACGGGCAGTCCAAGAGACCCAGTACTTC	CASRRAVQETQYF
.	.	TRBV6-6	15	TRBJ1-6	TGTGCCAGCAGTGACCAGGACGGTTCCGGTTCACCCCTCCACTTT	CASSDQDGSGSPLHF
few	TRBD2	TRBV7-2	16	TRBJ2-3	TGTGCCAGCAGGGAAATAGCGGGGGGGCCGGCAGATACGCAGTATTTT	CASREIAGGPADTQYF
few	.	TRBV12-5	12	TRBJ2-5	TGTGCTAGTGGTTCCGACCTGGTCACCCAGTACTTC	CASGSDLVTQYF
.	.	TRBV2	13	TRBJ2-1	TGTGCCAGCACTAGATCTTTGGAGTCTTGGCAGTTCTTC	CASTRSLESWQFF
.	.	TRBV4-3	16	TRBJ1-2	TGCGCCAGCAGCCAAGATGTAGGCAGGGGTGGTATTGGCTACACCTTC	CASSQDVGRGGIGYTF
.	.	TRBV6-5	14	TRBJ2-5	TGTGCCAGCAGTTACTCGGGCACCAAAGAGACCCAGTACTTC	CASSYSGTKETQYF
.	TRBD2	TRBV11-2	13	TRBJ2-7	TGTGCCAGCAGCTTACTGACTAGCAGCGAGCAGTACTTC	CASSLLTSSEQYF
.	.	TRBV2	15	TRBJ2-5	TGTGCCAGCAGTCAACCGGTCGCGTACTCCAGGGCTGAGTACTTC	CASSQPVAYSRAEYF
.	TRBD2	TRBV6-1	16	TRBJ2-6	TGTGCCAGCAGAGCGGGACGAAGCTCTGGGGCCAACGTCCTGACTTTC	CASRAGRSSGANVLTF
.	TRBD2	TRBV2	14	TRBJ2-1	TGTGCCAGCACCTACCTCGTAGCGGGTTCTGAGCAGTTCTTC	CASTYLVAGSEQFF
few	.	TRBV6-8	15	TRBJ2-3	TGTGCCAGCAGTTCCTCCGGGAGCCGCACAGATACGCAGTATTTT	CASSSSGSRTDTQYF
.	.	TRBV12-3/TRBV12-4	10	TRBJ1-1	TGTGCCAGCAGTTTAGCCCAAGCTTTCTTT	CASSLAQAFF
few	TRBD1	TRBV20-1	15	TRBJ2-7	TGCAGTGCTAGTGGGCCGGACAGGGGGACCTACGAGCAGTACTTC	CSASGPDRGTYEQYF
.	TRBD1	TRBV7-2	14	TRBJ2-7	TGTGCCAGCAGCTTCAGCAGGGGGCGCCCCGAGCAGTACTTC	CASSFSRGRPEQYF
.	.	TRBV6-6	15	TRBJ2-2	TGTGCCAGCAGCTCCAGGGGAGCAGTCACCGGGGAGCTGTTTTTT	CASSSRGAVTGELFF
.	.	TRBV12-3/TRBV12-4	12	TRBJ1-2	TGTGCCACAAACGCGAGGGGGGGAGGCTACACCTTC	CATNARGGGYTF
.	TRBD2	TRBV20-1	18	TRBJ2-1	TGCAGTGCTAGACTAGCGGGAGGAGAGTTTTTTGCTCTCAATGAGCAGTTCTTC	CSARLAGGEFFALNEQFF
.	.	TRBV2	14	TRBJ2-5	TGTGCCAGCAGTCCTTCATGGACAGAAGAGACCCAGTACTTC	CASSPSWTEETQYF
.	TRBD1	TRBV20-1	15	TRBJ1-2	TGCAGTGCTAGAATTTTGGGACAGGGAGACTATGGCTACACCTTC	CSARILGQGDYGYTF
.	.	TRBV7-9	13	TRBJ1-1	TGTGCCAGCAGCTTCAGGAAGAACACTGAAGCTTTCTTT	CASSFRKNTEAFF
once	.	TRBV6-2/TRBV6-3	14	TRBJ1-5	TGTGCCAGCAGTTACAGGTTACAGGTTCAGCCCCAGCATTTT	CASSYRLQVQPQHF
.	.	TRBV2	15	TRBJ2-3	TGTGCCAGCACCGAATGGGGATCGAGCACAGATACGCAGTATTTT	CASTEWGSSTDTQYF
.	.	TRBV7-4	14	TRBJ1-1	TGTGCCAGCAGCCCGAGGTTGGCGAACACTGAAGCTTTCTTT	CASSPRLANTEAFF
.	.	TRBV7-4	14	TRBJ1-2	TGTGCCAGCAGCCCCTTAGGACAGTCTTATGGCTACACCTTC	CASSPLGQSYGYTF
.	TRBD1	TRBV6-6	15	TRBJ2-3	TGTGCCAGCCCTTTGGAGACAGGGTGGTCAGATACGCAGTATTTT	CASPLETGWSDTQYF
.	.	TRBV12-3/TRBV12-4	12	TRBJ2-7	TGTGCCAGCAGTTTTCGACTCTACGAGCAGTACTTC	CASSFRLYEQYF
many	.	TRBV7-2	14	TRBJ1-1	TGTGCCAGCAGCTTAAGAGGATCGGGCGCTGAAGCTTTCTTT	CASSLRGSGAEAFF
few	.	TRBV7-6	12	TRBJ2-7	TGTGCCAGCAGCCCCCGACTGCTGGAGCAGTACTTC	CASSPRLLEQYF
.	TRBD1	TRBV7-8	16	TRBJ1-5	TGTGCCAGCAGCTTAGGGGGGACAGGGGGCGTTCAGCCCCAGCATTTT	CASSLGGTGGVQPQHF
few	.	TRBV7-2	13	TRBJ2-7	TGTGCCAGCAGCTTTCGGGGGGCTATTGAGCAGTACTTC	CASSFRGAIEQYF
few	.	TRBV7-2	14	TRBJ2-7	TGTGCCAGCAGCTTAGGTCCGGTTGACTACGAGCAGTACTTC	CASSLGPVDYEQYF
.	.	TRBV4-3	13	TRBJ2-7	TGCGCCAGCAGCCAAGAGACCTTCTACGAGCAGTACTTC	CASSQETFYEQYF
.	.	TRBV12-3/TRBV12-4	11	TRBJ2-1	TGTGCCAGCATGCTGTACAATGAGCAGTTCTTC	CASMLYNEQFF
few	.	TRBV24-1	12	TRBJ1-1	TGTGCCACCAGGGTGGAGGACACTGAAGCTTTCTTT	CATRVEDTEAFF
few	.	TRBV7-2	12	TRBJ2-5	TGTGCCAGCAGCTTAGCTCGGCAGACCCAGTACTTC	CASSLARQTQYF
.	.	TRBV9	15	TRBJ1-4	TGTGCCAGCAGCCCCGACGTGGCAACTAATGAAAAACTGTTTTTT	CASSPDVATNEKLFF
few	.	TRBV7-2	13	TRBJ2-3	TGTGCCAGCAGCTTAAAAGCAGAAGATACGCAGTATTTT	CASSLKAEDTQYF
few	.	TRBV7-6	15	TRBJ2-4	TGTGCCAGCAGCTTAGGAACTAGTTCCAAAAACATTCAGTACTTC	CASSLGTSSKNIQYF
many	TRBD2	TRBV7-2	18	TRBJ2-3	TGTGCCAGCAGCCCCCGGCTAGCGGGGCTCCTGCACACAGATACGCAGTATTTT	CASSPRLAGLLHTDTQYF
few	.	TRBV7-2	12	TRBJ2-1	TGTGCCAGCAGCTTGAGAGGAATGGAGCAGTTCTTC	CASSLRGMEQFF